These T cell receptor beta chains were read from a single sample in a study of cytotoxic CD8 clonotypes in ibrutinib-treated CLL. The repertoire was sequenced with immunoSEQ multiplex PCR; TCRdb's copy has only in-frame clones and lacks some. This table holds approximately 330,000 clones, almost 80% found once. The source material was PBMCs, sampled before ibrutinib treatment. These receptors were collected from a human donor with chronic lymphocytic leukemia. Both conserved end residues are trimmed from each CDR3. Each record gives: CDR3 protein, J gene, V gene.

CDR3aa: ASSLAAGIYEQY
j_gene: TRBJ2-7
v_gene: TRBV5-6

CDR3aa: ASSQELAFSTDTQY
j_gene: TRBJ2-3
v_gene: TRBV4-2

CDR3aa: ASSGGGTDTQY
j_gene: TRBJ2-3
v_gene: TRBV30

CDR3aa: ASSIYAYNEQF
j_gene: TRBJ2-1
v_gene: TRBV19

CDR3aa: AWTPGLKETQY
j_gene: TRBJ2-5
v_gene: TRBV30

CDR3aa: ASSPLRTSDQETQY
j_gene: TRBJ2-5
v_gene: TRBV4-3

CDR3aa: ASSSSHGLAGAYEQY
j_gene: TRBJ2-7
v_gene: TRBV19

CDR3aa: ASTGTGVPETYEQY
j_gene: TRBJ2-7
v_gene: TRBV28

CDR3aa: ASSLLTLNTEAF
j_gene: TRBJ1-1
v_gene: TRBV2

CDR3aa: ASSDPRGTGGLSNQPQH
j_gene: TRBJ1-5
v_gene: TRBV2

CDR3aa: ASSQETGTGTSYEQY
j_gene: TRBJ2-7
v_gene: TRBV4-2

CDR3aa: ASSTRRASNNEQF
j_gene: TRBJ2-1
v_gene: TRBV6-5

CDR3aa: ASSLSADYGYT
j_gene: TRBJ1-2
v_gene: TRBV18

CDR3aa: ASSRGLAGAIYEQF
j_gene: TRBJ2-1
v_gene: TRBV4-3

CDR3aa: ASSFEPESTAF
j_gene: TRBJ1-1
v_gene: TRBV27

CDR3aa: ASSLSTGTFYEQY
j_gene: TRBJ2-7
v_gene: TRBV7-2

CDR3aa: AISEKAVLDTQY
j_gene: TRBJ2-3
v_gene: TRBV10-3

CDR3aa: ASSLGLVGEQY
j_gene: TRBJ2-7
v_gene: TRBV7-9

CDR3aa: ASSLTANYGYT
j_gene: TRBJ1-2
v_gene: TRBV7-3

CDR3aa: ASSSDLTSSYNEQF
j_gene: TRBJ2-1
v_gene: TRBV5-6

CDR3aa: ASSLGGTKNEKLF
j_gene: TRBJ1-4
v_gene: TRBV9

CDR3aa: ASRTDRGSYEQY
j_gene: TRBJ2-7
v_gene: TRBV7-9

CDR3aa: ASSSGQILNTEAF
j_gene: TRBJ1-1
v_gene: TRBV5-1

CDR3aa: ASSKGQGGTDTQY
j_gene: TRBJ2-3
v_gene: TRBV18

CDR3aa: AWSVAGGQNNEQF
j_gene: TRBJ2-1
v_gene: TRBV30

CDR3aa: ASSKESGTGELF
j_gene: TRBJ2-2
v_gene: TRBV5-4

CDR3aa: ASGGTGGHGGTDTQY
j_gene: TRBJ2-3
v_gene: TRBV7-9

CDR3aa: ASSQPGYPQY
j_gene: TRBJ2-3
v_gene: TRBV13

CDR3aa: ATSESTDTQY
j_gene: TRBJ2-3
v_gene: TRBV15

CDR3aa: ASSLSGNTEAF
j_gene: TRBJ1-1
v_gene: TRBV7-9

CDR3aa: ASGWTNNEQF
j_gene: TRBJ2-1
v_gene: TRBV9

CDR3aa: ASSSGRKLSTDTQY
j_gene: TRBJ2-3
v_gene: TRBV27

CDR3aa: ASGLDTEYGYT
j_gene: TRBJ1-2
v_gene: TRBV12-5

CDR3aa: ASSQVPGTSNYGYT
j_gene: TRBJ1-2
v_gene: TRBV4-1

CDR3aa: ASSTEQGRGGYT
j_gene: TRBJ1-2
v_gene: TRBV7-8

CDR3aa: ASSRTSGYNEQF
j_gene: TRBJ2-1
v_gene: TRBV10-2

CDR3aa: ASSVLPGLAGVSETQY
j_gene: TRBJ2-5
v_gene: TRBV5-1

CDR3aa: ASSLGVVALEAF
j_gene: TRBJ1-1
v_gene: TRBV7-6

CDR3aa: ASPPPGSNTGELF
j_gene: TRBJ2-2
v_gene: TRBV6-8

CDR3aa: ASSLTNHGGYEEKLF
j_gene: TRBJ1-4
v_gene: TRBV7-9

CDR3aa: ASSSTGGVHNEQF
j_gene: TRBJ2-1
v_gene: TRBV7-6

CDR3aa: ASSIVQGPSYEQY
j_gene: TRBJ2-7
v_gene: TRBV19

CDR3aa: ASSPPGQGAYEQY
j_gene: TRBJ2-7
v_gene: TRBV7-9

CDR3aa: AWSGGAGYT
j_gene: TRBJ1-2
v_gene: TRBV30

CDR3aa: ASSGIAGDLTGELF
j_gene: TRBJ2-2
v_gene: TRBV11-3

CDR3aa: ASSIDQWTVYNEQF
j_gene: TRBJ2-1
v_gene: TRBV19

CDR3aa: SWRAGGTDTQY
j_gene: TRBJ2-3
v_gene: TRBV29-1

CDR3aa: ASSQERTGPLY
j_gene: TRBJ2-3
v_gene: TRBV4-2

CDR3aa: ASSQGRAAGASTDTQY
j_gene: TRBJ2-3
v_gene: TRBV23-1

CDR3aa: ASSSPAGASGNTIY
j_gene: TRBJ1-3
v_gene: TRBV6-5